The 24 T cell receptor beta chains below come from one sample, sequenced in a study of post-analysis software for immune sequencing data. General study points: TRBV segments more frequent in patients than in controls numbered several and included TRBV5-6, TRBV5-1 and TRBV20-1.

The TCR beta cDNA libraries carried unique molecular identifiers. TCRdb re-analysed the PCR reads in MiXCR, keeping a single row per CDR3 protein. This sample has about 560,000 distinct CDR3 sequences, with roughly 45% found just once. Antigen specificity for these receptors is unknown. The source material was blood. All receptors derive from a girl aged 10 to 17 with multiple sclerosis.

This chain connects TRBV12-3 or TRBV12-4 to TRBJ1-5; 10 nucleotides match TRBD1. CDR3 length: 16 residues. V lost 3 bases to trimming and J lost 6 bases; unmatched junction nucleotides: 8. The CDR3: CASSFLGQGLGQPQHF. The CDR3 bases are TGTGCCAGCAGTTTCTTGGGACAGGGGCTTGGTCAGCCCCAGCATTTT.

The chain carries TRBV20-1 and TRBJ2-3; D is possibly TRBD2 (6 bases). The V and J ends lost 6 bases and 0 bases respectively, with 10 bases between them. The CDR3 runs to 13 residues. From germline, CDR1 is DFQATT and CDR2 SNEGSKA (reference sequence). The CDR3 coding sequence is TGCAGTGCCCATAGCGGAAGCACAGATACGCAGTATTTT. It yields the protein CSAHSGSTDTQYF.

V gene TRBV7-2 combines with J gene TRBJ2-4, with a possible D match to TRBD2 (5 bases). The better agreement between TRBJ2-7 and the DNA end casts doubt on the J call. This CDR3 comprises 14 residues. Germline V lookup: CDR1 SGHTA, CDR2 FQGNSA. CDR3: CASSLADSRYEQYF. DNA of the CDR3: TGTGCCAGCAGCTTAGCGGACTCGCGGTACGAGCAGTACTTC.

Comment on this clonotype: One end of the junction does not line up with germline, which may come from a read error. This chain joins TRBV12-3 or TRBV12-4 and TRBJ2-6, with D perhaps TRBD1 or TRBD2 (5 bases each). CDR3 length: 16 residues. The CDR3 sequence: CASAPRGKSGADVLTF. The CDR3 coding sequence is TGTGCCAGCGCCCCGCGAGGGAAGTCTGGGGCCGACGTCCTGACTTTC.

This clonotype showed up just once. V gene TRBV5-6 combines with J gene TRBJ2-7; no reliable D call. CDR3 length: 14 amino acids. CDR1 and CDR2 from the germline V gene are SGHDT and YYEEEE. Trimming removed 4 bases at V and 7 bases at J, with 18 bases between. CDR3 DNA sequence: TGTGCCAGCAGCAAACCAATGGGTTACAATGAGCAGTACTTC. This translates into CASSKPMGYNEQYF. Variable domain in full (rest from reference TRBV5-6 and TRBJ2-7): DAGVTQSPTHLIKTRGQQVTLRCSPKSGHDTVSWYQQALGQGPQFIFQYYEEEERQRGNFPDRFSGHQFPNYSSELNVNALLLGDSALYLCASSKPMGYNEQYFGPGTRLTVT.

This clonotype appeared a few times. The rearrangement links TRBV6-1 to TRBJ2-1; TRBD2 aligns across 11 bases. Germline V gene data show CDR1 as MNHNS and CDR2 as SASEGT. With 4 bases clipped from V and 12 bases from J, the junction kept 11 bases outside the gene matches. The CDR3 is made up of 15 amino acids. The CDR3 is CASSGWTSGRLVQFF. CDR3 DNA: TGTGCCAGCAGTGGCTGGACTAGCGGGCGTTTAGTGCAGTTCTTC.

The chain employs TRBV20-1 and TRBJ1-4; D is possibly TRBD1 (6 bases). V was trimmed by 3 bases and J by 5 bases, leaving 13 bases between them. This CDR3 has 14 amino acids. In germline, CDR1 is DFQATT, CDR2 SNEGSKA (reference sequence). For the CDR3, the DNA is TGCAGTGCTAGGAAAGGGGGACTCAATGAAAAACTGTTTTTT. Residues: CSARKGGLNEKLFF.

This clonotype has a handful of counts. The chain combines TRBV6-6 with TRBJ2-7; D unresolved. V was pared by 8 bases and J by 7 bases, with 18 bases between. The CDR3 extends over 13 amino acids. Germline V gene lookup returns CDR1 MNHNY and CDR2 SVGAGI (reference sequence). CDR3 DNA: TGTGCCAGCCACTTTGTTGGTCACCGGGAGCAGTACTTC. Translation: CASHFVGHREQYF.

J is TRBJ2-5 and V is TRBV5-1; D may be TRBD1 (6 bases). CDR1 is SGHRS and CDR2 is YFSETQ in the germline V gene. The CDR3 contains 15 residues. V was trimmed by 5 bases and J by 1 base, leaving 15 bases between them. In DNA, the CDR3 is TGCGCCAGCAGTCGCATGCAGGGGTCCCAAGAGACCCAGTACTTC. Protein: CASSRMQGSQETQYF.

This clonotype occurred a few times. The chain combines TRBV30 with TRBJ1-2; tentative D call: TRBD1 (5 bases). CDR3 length: 15 residues. Germline assignment: CDR1 GTSNPN and CDR2 SVGIG (reference sequence). V lost 3 bases to trimming and J lost 7 bases, with 21 bases between them. The CDR3 coding sequence is TGTGCCTGGAGCCTCACCTCGGACGGGGCCTCTGGCTACACCTTC. Translating gives CAWSLTSDGASGYTF.

The rearrangement joins TRBV29-1 to TRBJ2-1, with no clear D. The CDR3 loop spans 13 amino acids. Trimming pared 6 bases from V and 0 bases from J, leaving 9 bases between. CDR1 SQVTM and CDR2 ANQGSEA come from the germline V gene. The CDR3 protein is CSVGQASYNEQFF. For the CDR3, the DNA is TGCAGCGTCGGCCAGGCCTCCTACAATGAGCAGTTCTTC.

The chain is built from TRBV20-1 and TRBJ2-3; 9 nucleotides line up with TRBD2. CDR1 and CDR2 (germline): DFQATT, SNEGSKA (reference sequence). This CDR3 has 14 residues. J was trimmed by 5 bases and V by 5 bases; bases with no gene match: 8. For the CDR3, the DNA is TGCAGTGCTCCCTTCGCGGGAGGGCGAGATACGCAGTATTTT. Protein product: CSAPFAGGRDTQYF.

The rearrangement joins TRBV4-1 to TRBJ2-7; 11 positions match TRBD2. Germline trimming cut 2 bases from V and 0 bases from J; bases unmatched to any gene: 15. This CDR3 is 20 amino acids long. Per the germline V gene, CDR1 is MGHRA and CDR2 is YSYEKL. CDR3 amino acids: CASSQYFGLAGTPSSYEQYF. DNA of the CDR3: TGCGCCAGCAGCCAATACTTTGGACTAGCGGGTACCCCGAGCTCCTACGAGCAGTACTTC.

The V and J genes are TRBV25-1 and TRBJ1-1; D is possibly TRBD1 (5 bases). The germline V gene encodes CDR1 MGHDK and CDR2 SYGVNS. The CDR3 spans 15 residues. Trimming shortened V by 1 base and J by 0 bases, and 9 bases separated the two germline ends. The CDR3 is CASSEWGGMNTEAFF. The CDR3 DNA reads as TGTGCCAGCAGTGAATGGGGGGGGATGAACACTGAAGCTTTCTTT. The entire variable domain, with the rest obtained from reference TRBV25-1 and TRBJ1-1, is as follows: EADIYQTPRYLVIGTGKKITLECSQTMGHDKMYWYQQDPGMELHLIHYSYGVNSTEKGDLSSESTVSRIRTEHFPLTLESARPSHTSQYLCASSEWGGMNTEAFFGQGTRLTVV.

V and J are TRBV7-2 and TRBJ2-3; D may be TRBD2 (5 bases). The CDR3 sequence is 14 residues long. Germline CDR1 and CDR2: SGHTA and FQGNSA. Deletions cut 6 bases from V and 0 bases from J, with 10 bases between. This CDR3 reads CASRASSSTDTQYF. The DNA of the CDR3 is TGTGCCAGCAGGGCTAGCTCGAGCACAGATACGCAGTATTTT.

This rearrangement joins TRBV5-1 to TRBJ2-7, with TRBD1 matching 8 bases. Germline CDR1 SGHRS, CDR2 YFSETQ. The CDR3 length is 21 residues. After removal of 2 bases from V and 2 bases from J, the junction contained 24 bases not matched to a gene. CDR3 amino acids: CASSLRSSGQLIGQGPYEQYF. The CDR3 bases are TGCGCCAGCAGCTTAAGGAGTAGTGGGCAGCTTATCGGACAGGGACCCTACGAGCAGTACTTC.

This chain links TRBV20-1 with TRBJ2-1; no definite D call. CDR1 and CDR2 (germline): DFQATT, SNEGSKA (reference sequence). This CDR3 contains 13 residues. Trimming cost V 6 bases and J 5 bases, with 14 bases left between them. This CDR3 is CSALGLWDNEQFF. The CDR3 nucleotides read TGCAGTGCCTTAGGGTTGTGGGACAATGAGCAGTTCTTC.

A remark on this clonotype: One end of the junction does not line up with germline, which may come from a read error. The rearrangement links TRBV12-3 or TRBV12-4 to TRBJ1-1; 11 nucleotides align to TRBD1. The CDR3 runs 15 residues. This chain's CDR3 is CAGSFPGQGVTEAFF. CDR3 DNA sequence: TGTGCCGGCAGCTTTCCGGGACAGGGGGTCACTGAAGCTTTCTTT.

This clonotype appeared a few times. The rearrangement uses TRBV5-1 and TRBJ2-5; no definite D call. Germline CDR1 and CDR2: SGHRS and YFSETQ. The CDR3 is made up of 14 amino acids. V was cut by 4 bases and J by 1 base, with 11 bases left in between. In DNA form, the CDR3 reads TGCGCCAGCAGCAAGGAACGGACCCAAGAGACCCAGTACTTC. Translating gives CASSKERTQETQYF.

The chain has TRBV29-1 and TRBJ2-2; D gene uncertain. The CDR3 length is 11 residues. The V gene lost 4 bases and the J gene lost 4 bases, with 4 bases spanning the gap. The germline V gene encodes CDR1 SQVTM and CDR2 ANQGSEA. CDR3 protein: CSVGRTGELFF. The CDR3 nucleotides are TGCAGCGTTGGTCGCACCGGGGAGCTGTTTTTT.

This clonotype was seen only a few times. The V and J genes are TRBV24-1 and TRBJ2-3; tentatively, D is TRBD1 (5 bases). Germline values: CDR1 KGHDR, CDR2 SFDVKD. The CDR3 length is 13 residues. Trimming pared 7 bases from V and 5 bases from J, leaving 12 bases between. The CDR3 loop is CATSRAREDTQYF. CDR3 sequence (DNA): TGTGCCACCAGCAGGGCCCGCGAAGATACGCAGTATTTT.

Points on this clonotype: A junction boundary mismatches the germline segment, possibly from a read error. This chain links TRBV4-2 with TRBJ2-5, with D perhaps matching TRBD1 (7 bases). The CDR3 spans 17 residues. Per the germline V gene, CDR1 is LGHNA and CDR2 is YNFKEQ. The CDR3 DNA sequence: TGTGCCAGCAGCCAAGTCGGGGGACAGATTCTCCAAGAGCCCCAGTACTTC. Translating gives CASSQVGGQILQEPQYF.

The V gene is TRBV29-1, the J gene TRBJ1-2, with D possibly TRBD1 on 5 matching bases. The CDR3 is made up of 12 amino acids. V lost 6 bases and J 4 bases, leaving 12 bases between the germline ends. The germline V gene encodes CDR1 SQVTM and CDR2 ANQGSEA. The CDR3, as DNA: TGCAGCGTGATTGGGGGAAGCTATGGCTACACCTTC. Translation gives CSVIGGSYGYTF.

This clonotype was detected ten times or more. This chain joins TRBV12-3 or TRBV12-4 and TRBJ1-2; tentative D call: TRBD1 (6 bases). V was cut by 6 bases and J by 4 bases, with 12 bases left in between. The CDR3 runs to 13 residues. CDR3 bases: TGTGCCAGCAGCCCAGGACAGCTCTATGGCTACACCTTC. Translation gives CASSPGQLYGYTF.